This entry lists 11 T cell receptor beta chains sequenced from one sample in a study of CD8 T cells in ankylosing spondylitis. TCRdb ran MiXCR on the 5' RACE reads and lists one entry per CDR3 protein. Of about 39,000 distinct CDR3 sequences in the sample, under 13% were seen once. Source material: blood, either unsorted or a sorted T cell fraction (not recorded which). The receptors come from a male donor with ankylosing spondylitis or in good health (not recorded which).

This clonotype showed up many times. The genes are TRBV4-1 and TRBJ1-4; the D is unclear. Trimming left V 2 bases short and J 6 bases short, with 10 bases between. CDR3 length equals 14 residues. The germline gives CDR1 MGHRA, CDR2 YSYEKL. CDR3 protein: CASSQRVGDEKLFF. DNA for the CDR3: TGCGCCAGCAGCCAACGCGTAGGAGATGAAAAACTGTTTTTT.

V gene TRBV5-1 combines with J gene TRBJ1-2; TRBD1 matches at 7 bases. The V gene's germline CDR1 is SGHRS and CDR2 YFSETQ. V was pared by 3 bases and J by 3 bases, with 8 bases of the junction left unmatched. The CDR3 has 15 amino acids. Here the CDR3 DNA reads TGCGCCAGCAGCTCATCGACAGGGTCCTACTATGGCTACACCTTC. This codes for CASSSSTGSYYGYTF.

In regard to this clonotype: A read error may explain this, as a much larger clone is one base away. The chain's CDR3 is CPSSHRAAGQYF. The CDR3 DNA is TGTCCCAGCAGCCACCGGGCCGCGGGGCAGTACTTC. This chain links TRBV11-2 with TRBJ2-7; D perhaps matches TRBD2 (5 bases). The CDR3 length is 12 residues. From germline, CDR1 is SGHAT and CDR2 FQNNGV.

This clonotype was seen only a few times. The chain couples TRBV30 to TRBJ2-7; TRBD1 matches at 9 bases. The V gene end was trimmed by 0 bases and the J gene end by 3 bases; junction bases not matched to a gene: 6. This CDR3 comprises 15 residues. Germline V gives CDR1 GTSNPN, CDR2 SVGIG (reference sequence). The chain's CDR3 is CAWSVGTGIVYEQYF. CDR3 DNA sequence: TGTGCCTGGAGTGTGGGGACAGGGATTGTCTACGAGCAGTACTTC.

The sample holds many counts of this clonotype. V usage is TRBV20-1 and J usage is TRBJ1-2; maybe TRBD1 (5 bases). V lost 6 bases and J lost 3, with 11 bases in between. Germline CDR1 DFQATT, CDR2 SNEGSKA (reference sequence). This CDR3 has 12 residues. The CDR3 protein is CSAGLGDYGYTF. CDR3 coding DNA: TGCAGTGCGGGATTGGGGGACTATGGCTACACCTTC.

This clonotype was seen at least ten times. The CDR3 coding sequence is TGCAGTGCAACCGATGCCGGGACGGATAATGAAAAACTGTTTTTT. Its translation: CSATDAGTDNEKLFF. V usage is TRBV20-1 and J usage is TRBJ1-4; D is possibly TRBD1 (5 bases). Trimming shortened V by 6 bases and J by 4 bases, and 18 bases separated the two germline ends. The length of the CDR3 is 15 residues. Germline V gives CDR1 DFQATT, CDR2 SNEGSKA (reference sequence).

This clonotype was counted between two and nine times. V and J are TRBV3-1 and TRBJ2-7; D ambiguous. CDR3 length: 13 residues. Trimming removed 4 bases at V and 5 bases at J, with 12 bases between. The germline V gene encodes CDR1 LGHDT and CDR2 YNNKEL (reference sequence). In nucleotides, the CDR3 is TGTGCCAGCAGCCCAGAATTCCTGCACGAGCAGTACTTC. Protein sequence: CASSPEFLHEQYF.

This clonotype was seen many times. The chain carries TRBV5-1 and TRBJ1-1, with D possibly being TRBD1 (6 bases). Germline V gene lookup returns CDR1 SGHRS and CDR2 YFSETQ. The V gene lost 2 bases and the J gene lost 4 bases, with 12 bases spanning the gap. The CDR3 runs to 14 residues. The CDR3 bases are TGCGCCAGCAGCTTAACAGGGTCCGGCACTGAAGCTTTCTTT. Translation gives CASSLTGSGTEAFF.

This clonotype was seen repeatedly, ten times or more. This CDR3 is CASSLDRGTYNEQFF. DNA of the CDR3: TGTGCCAGCAGCTTAGATCGCGGTACCTACAATGAGCAGTTCTTC. The chain has TRBV7-2 and TRBJ2-1; no firm D call. CDR1 SGHTA and CDR2 FQGNSA come from the germline V gene. This CDR3 spans 15 amino acids. V gave up 1 base and J gave up 2 bases, with 9 bases separating them. Full variable domain (rest looked up from reference TRBV7-2 and TRBJ2-1): GAGVSQSPSNKVTEKGKDVELRCDPISGHTALYWYRQSLGQGLEFLIYFQGNSAPDKSGLPSDRFSAERTGGSVSTLTIQRTQQEDSAVYLCASSLDRGTYNEQFFGPGTRLTVL.

This clonotype was detected ten times or more. The chain joins TRBV5-6 to TRBJ2-1; the match to TRBD2 covers 7 bases. The CDR3 has 15 residues. CDR1 SGHDT and CDR2 YYEEEE come from the germline V gene. V trimming: 2 bases; J trimming: 7 bases; junction bases outside the gene matches: 9. This CDR3 is CASSFLGGSRNEQFF. CDR3 bases: TGTGCCAGCAGCTTCCTTGGCGGGAGTAGGAATGAGCAGTTCTTC.

This chain links TRBV12-3 or TRBV12-4 with TRBJ1-5; no firm D call. CDR3 size: 14 residues. With 3 bases removed from V and 2 bases from J, the gap between germline ends came to 8 bases. The CDR3, as DNA: TGTGCCAGCAGTTTGGAGGGAGGCAATCAGCCCCAGCATTTT. The encoded protein is CASSLEGGNQPQHF.